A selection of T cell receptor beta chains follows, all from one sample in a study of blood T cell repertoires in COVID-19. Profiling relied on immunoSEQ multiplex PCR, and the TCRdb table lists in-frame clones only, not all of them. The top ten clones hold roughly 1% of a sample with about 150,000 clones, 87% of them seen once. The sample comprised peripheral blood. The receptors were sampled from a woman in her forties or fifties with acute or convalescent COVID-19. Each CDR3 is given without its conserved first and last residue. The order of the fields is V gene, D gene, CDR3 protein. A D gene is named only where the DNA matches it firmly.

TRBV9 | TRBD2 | ASSLLLAGNQETQY
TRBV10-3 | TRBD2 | ALKREGTDTQY
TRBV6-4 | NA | ASSDPSGRGNYNEQF
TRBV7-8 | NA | ASSLEDSSDTQY
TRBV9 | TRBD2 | ASGLALYTGELF
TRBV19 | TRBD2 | ASSERGGGNEQF
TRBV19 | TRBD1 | ASSTPPRDREQY
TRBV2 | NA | ASSENQDREKLF
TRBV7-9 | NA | ASRPPSDEAF
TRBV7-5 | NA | ARSLSLAGEETQY
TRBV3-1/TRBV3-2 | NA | ASSQGGRSEAF
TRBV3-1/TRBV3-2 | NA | ASSHGLIYEQY
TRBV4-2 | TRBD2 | ASSQDFVREFGELF
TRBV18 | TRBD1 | ASSPQGANNEQF
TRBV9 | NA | ASSVGDTLNQPQH
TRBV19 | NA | ASSPGWTDTQY